Below, one TCR beta chain is given with its context. The sample belongs to a study of OX40 agonist ivuxolimab in advanced cancers. Clones were read by immunoSEQ multiplex PCR, and TCRdb kept only the in-frame ones, dropping some. This table has about 26,000 clones, around three quarters appearing once. V gave up 4 bases and J gave up 5 bases; unmatched junction bases: 9. This CDR3 has 16 amino acids. Germline V CDR1 and CDR2: MNHEY, SMNVEV (reference sequence). This sequence joins TRBV27 and TRBJ1-5; 9 bases line up with TRBD1. Specimen: CD4+ or CD8+ T cells sorted from blood, collected in a trial of the OX40 agonist ivuxolimab. The source is an adult with an advanced solid tumor such as melanoma, head and neck, liver or kidney cancer. CDR3 amino acids: CASSSPGQGGDQPQHF. The CDR3 region has the DNA TGTGCCAGCAGTTCACCGGGACAGGGAGGGGATCAGCCCCAGCATTTT.